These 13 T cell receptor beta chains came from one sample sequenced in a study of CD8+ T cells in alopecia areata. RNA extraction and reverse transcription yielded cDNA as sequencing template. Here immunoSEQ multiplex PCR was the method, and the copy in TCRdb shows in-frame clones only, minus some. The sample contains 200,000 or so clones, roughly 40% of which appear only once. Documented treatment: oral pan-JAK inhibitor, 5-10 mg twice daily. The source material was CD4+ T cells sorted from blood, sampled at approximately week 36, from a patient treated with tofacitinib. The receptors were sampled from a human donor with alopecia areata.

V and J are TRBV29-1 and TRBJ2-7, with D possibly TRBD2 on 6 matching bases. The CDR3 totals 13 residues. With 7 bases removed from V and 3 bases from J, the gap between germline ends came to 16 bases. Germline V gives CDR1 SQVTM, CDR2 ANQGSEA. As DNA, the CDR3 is TGCAGCGCACTGGGACTGGGGAGCTACGAGCAGTACTTC. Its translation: CSALGLGSYEQYF.

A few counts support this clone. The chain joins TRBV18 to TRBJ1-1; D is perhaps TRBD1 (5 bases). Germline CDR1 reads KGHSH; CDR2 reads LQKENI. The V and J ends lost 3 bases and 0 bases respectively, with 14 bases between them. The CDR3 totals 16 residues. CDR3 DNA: TGTGCCAGCTCACCTACGGCAGGGAGCCTGAACACTGAAGCTTTCTTT. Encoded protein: CASSPTAGSLNTEAFF.

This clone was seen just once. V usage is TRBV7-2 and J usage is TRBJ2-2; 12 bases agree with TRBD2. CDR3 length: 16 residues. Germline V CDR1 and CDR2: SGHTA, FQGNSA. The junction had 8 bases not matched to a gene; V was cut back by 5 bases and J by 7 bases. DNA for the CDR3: TGTGCCAGCAGCCCCACTAGCGGGAGGATGGGCGGGGAGCTGTTTTTT. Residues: CASSPTSGRMGGELFF.

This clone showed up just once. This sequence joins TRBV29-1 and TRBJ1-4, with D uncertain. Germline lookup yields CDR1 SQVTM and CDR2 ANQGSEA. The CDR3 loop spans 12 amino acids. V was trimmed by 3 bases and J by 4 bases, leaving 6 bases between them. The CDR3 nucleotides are TGCAGCGTTGACTCGGGTAATGAAAAACTGTTTTTT. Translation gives CSVDSGNEKLFF.

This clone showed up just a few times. The CDR3 DNA follows: TGTGCCAGCTCAAAGCCCGACAGGGTGCGCGAGCAGTACTTC. This encodes CASSKPDRVREQYF. The chain couples TRBV27 to TRBJ2-7; 7 nucleotides agree with TRBD1. The V gene end was trimmed by 8 bases and the J gene end by 6 bases; junction bases not matched to a gene: 13. The CDR3 covers 14 residues. The germline gives CDR1 MNHEY, CDR2 SMNVEV (reference sequence).

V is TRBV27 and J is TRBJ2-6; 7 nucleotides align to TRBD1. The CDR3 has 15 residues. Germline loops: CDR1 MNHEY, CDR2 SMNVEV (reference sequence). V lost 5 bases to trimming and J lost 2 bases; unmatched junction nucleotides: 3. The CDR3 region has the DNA TGTGCCAGCAGTACCACAGGGGCTGGGGCCAACGTCCTGACTTTC. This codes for CASSTTGAGANVLTF.

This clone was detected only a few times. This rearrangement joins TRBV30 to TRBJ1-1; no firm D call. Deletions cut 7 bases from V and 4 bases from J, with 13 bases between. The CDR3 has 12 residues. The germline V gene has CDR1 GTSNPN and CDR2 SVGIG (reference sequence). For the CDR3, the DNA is TGTGCCTTAGTCGGAGTTGTCACTGAAGCTTTCTTT. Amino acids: CALVGVVTEAFF.

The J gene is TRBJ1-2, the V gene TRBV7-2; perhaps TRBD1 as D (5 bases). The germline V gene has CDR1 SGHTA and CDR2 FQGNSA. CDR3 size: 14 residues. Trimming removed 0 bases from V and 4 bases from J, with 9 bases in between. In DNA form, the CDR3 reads TGTGCCAGCAGCTTAGCTGTGGGGCGCTATGGCTACACCTTC. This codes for CASSLAVGRYGYTF.

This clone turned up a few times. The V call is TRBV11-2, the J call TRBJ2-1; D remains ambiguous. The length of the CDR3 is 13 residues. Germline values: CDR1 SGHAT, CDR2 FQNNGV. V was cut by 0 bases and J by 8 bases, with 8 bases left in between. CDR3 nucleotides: TGTGCCAGCAGCTTAGATCTAGGAGATGAGCAGTTCTTC. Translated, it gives CASSLDLGDEQFF.

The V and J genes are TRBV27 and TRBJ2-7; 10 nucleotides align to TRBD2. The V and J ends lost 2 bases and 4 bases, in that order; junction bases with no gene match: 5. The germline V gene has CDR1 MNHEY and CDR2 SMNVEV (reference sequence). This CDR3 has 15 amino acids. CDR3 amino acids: CASSLGLAGVYEQYF. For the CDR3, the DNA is TGTGCCAGCAGTTTAGGGCTAGCGGGAGTATACGAGCAGTACTTC.

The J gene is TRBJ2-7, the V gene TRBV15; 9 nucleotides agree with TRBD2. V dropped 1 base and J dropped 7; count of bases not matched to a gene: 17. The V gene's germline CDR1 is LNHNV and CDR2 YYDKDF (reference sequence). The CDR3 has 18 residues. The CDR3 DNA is TGTGCCACCAGCAGAGCAGGTCTAGCGGGAAGTCAGGTTCGGGAGCAGTACTTC. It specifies CATSRAGLAGSQVREQYF.

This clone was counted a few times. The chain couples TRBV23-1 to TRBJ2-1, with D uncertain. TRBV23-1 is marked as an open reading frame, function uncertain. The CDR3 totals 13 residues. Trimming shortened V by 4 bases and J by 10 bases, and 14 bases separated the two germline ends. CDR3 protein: CASSLSRGIEQFF. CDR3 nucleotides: TGCGCCAGCAGTCTGAGTCGCGGAATCGAGCAGTTCTTC.

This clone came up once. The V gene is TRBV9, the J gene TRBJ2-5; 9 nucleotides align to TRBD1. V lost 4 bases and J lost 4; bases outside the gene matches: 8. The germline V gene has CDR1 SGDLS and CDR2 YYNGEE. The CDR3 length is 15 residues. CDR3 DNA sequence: TGTGCCAGCAGCCCTCTCGGGGACAGGGCAGAGACCCAGTACTTC. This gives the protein CASSPLGDRAETQYF.